What follows are 16 T cell receptor beta chains derived from one specimen sequenced in a study of T cells in Graves' hyperthyroidism and ophthalmopathy. RNA transcripts served as the template for amplifying TCR beta CDR3 regions. Using the HTBI primer set, a first-round RT-PCR was run on the TCR CDR3. TCRdb reprocessed the multiplex PCR reads with MiXCR, giving one entry per CDR3 protein. The sample includes roughly 500,000 distinct CDR3 sequences, around 42% of them seen just once. Sequenced input: peripheral blood or thyroid tissue (not recorded which). The receptors were sampled from an adult woman with Graves' disease, either hyperthyroidism or ophthalmopathy (not recorded which).

The V call is TRBV25-1, the J call TRBJ2-6; D is undetermined. CDR1 and CDR2 (germline): MGHDK, SYGVNS. CDR3 size: 13 residues. Trimming removed 10 bases from V and 2 bases from J, with 9 bases in between. The CDR3 reads CATWMAGANVLTF. CDR3 DNA: TGTGCCACTTGGATGGCTGGGGCCAACGTCCTGACTTTC.

V gene TRBV4-1 combines with J gene TRBJ1-4; 10 bases agree with TRBD1. CDR3 size: 14 residues. V was clipped by 3 bases and J by 5 bases; unmatched bases: 0. The germline CDR1 and CDR2 sequences are MGHRA and YSYEKL. This CDR3 reads CASSQGQGNEKLFF. The CDR3 DNA sequence: TGCGCCAGCAGCCAGGGACAGGGGAATGAAAAACTGTTTTTT.

This clonotype has a count of ten or more. The rearrangement joins TRBV29-1 to TRBJ1-1, with D perhaps TRBD1 (5 bases). The germline V gene has CDR1 SQVTM and CDR2 ANQGSEA. This CDR3 is 15 amino acids long. V was clipped by 4 bases and J by 4 bases, with 19 bases between them. The CDR3 DNA reads as TGCAGCGTTGGTGGTCTCGGGGGAGTTGGCACTGAAGCTTTCTTT. As protein: CSVGGLGGVGTEAFF. The whole variable domain, remainder taken from reference TRBV29-1 and TRBJ1-1, is SAVISQKPSRDICQRGTSLTIQCQVDSQVTMMFWYRQQPGQSLTLIATANQGSEATYESGFVIDKFPISRPNLTFSTLTVSNMSPEDSSIYLCSVGGLGGVGTEAFFGQGTRLTVV.

The V gene is TRBV9, the J gene TRBJ2-7; D unclear. CDR1 and CDR2 (germline): SGDLS, YYNGEE. Trimming took 0 bases from V and 4 from J, leaving 11 bases between them. The CDR3 has 14 amino acids. CDR3 residues: CASSVDMERYEQYF. In DNA, the CDR3 is TGTGCCAGCAGCGTAGATATGGAACGGTACGAGCAGTACTTC. The full variable domain, in which reference TRBV9 and TRBJ2-7 provide the parts outside the CDR3, is DSGVTQTPKHLITATGQRVTLRCSPRSGDLSVYWYQQSLDQGLQFLIQYYNGEERAKGNILERFSAQQFPDLHSELNLSSLELGDSALYFCASSVDMERYEQYFGPGTRLTVT.

This clonotype was detected ten times or more. This chain's CDR3 is CSARWTERNSPLHF. Written as DNA, the CDR3 is TGCAGTGCTAGGTGGACCGAAAGGAATTCACCCCTCCACTTT. This rearrangement joins TRBV20-1 to TRBJ1-6; D gene unclear. The germline gives CDR1 DFQATT, CDR2 SNEGSKA (reference sequence). With 3 bases removed from V and 7 bases from J, the gap between germline ends came to 13 bases. There are 14 residues in the CDR3.

This clonotype appeared many times. The rearrangement uses TRBV19 and TRBJ1-5; the D gene is possibly TRBD1 (5 bases). The CDR3 is 15 amino acids. The germline V gene encodes CDR1 LNHDA and CDR2 SQIVND (reference sequence). Trimming took off 5 bases at V and 5 bases at J, with 16 bases between the two ends. The CDR3 DNA reads as TGTGCCAGTAGTCCAATCACGGGGGAAGATCAGCCCCAGCATTTT. Its protein is CASSPITGEDQPQHF.

This clonotype was found many times. The V and J genes are TRBV12-3 or TRBV12-4 and TRBJ2-7; D uncertain. Trimming removed 3 bases from V and 2 bases from J, with 11 bases in between. CDR3 length: 14 amino acids. In nucleotides, the CDR3 is TGTGCCAGCAGTTTTAGGTCGGCCCCCTACGAGCAGTACTTC. This gives the protein CASSFRSAPYEQYF.

The chain uses TRBV23-1 and TRBJ1-2; D is perhaps TRBD1 (6 bases). TRBV23-1 is sorted into the ORF group, with uncertain function. The CDR3 runs 16 residues. Trimming took 5 bases from V and 7 from J, leaving 23 bases between them. The CDR3 loop is CASSSPLSGGASGYTF. The CDR3 DNA sequence: TGCGCCAGCAGTTCTCCCCTCTCGGGGGGGGCGAGTGGCTACACCTTC.

In its sample, this clonotype was seen many times. This chain connects TRBV11-2 to TRBJ2-2, with 8 bases aligning to TRBD2. The V gene's germline CDR1 is SGHAT and CDR2 FQNNGV. J gave up 1 base and V 4 bases, and 5 bases lay outside the gene matches. The CDR3 extends over 16 amino acids. The CDR3 sequence is CASSSTGGMNTGELFF. CDR3 sequence (DNA): TGTGCCAGCAGCTCAACGGGGGGGATGAACACCGGGGAGCTGTTTTTT.

The J gene is TRBJ2-2, the V gene TRBV20-1; D unresolved. The germline V gene encodes CDR1 DFQATT and CDR2 SNEGSKA (reference sequence). The V end was cut by 1 base, the J end by 6 bases, with 12 bases between. This CDR3 has 14 residues. The DNA for the CDR3 is TGCAGTGCTAGAGGGAACGGATTATCCGGGGAGCTGTTTTTT. Translation: CSARGNGLSGELFF.

In its sample, this clonotype was seen once. This chain joins TRBV12-3 or TRBV12-4 and TRBJ2-7; 8 bases fit TRBD1. Losses at the gene ends were 10 bases for V and 6 bases for J; bases not matched to a gene: 14. CDR3 length: 14 amino acids. CDR3 bases: TGTGCCATAGCCACGGACAGGGTGGTTTTCGAGCAGTACTTC. Its protein is CAIATDRVVFEQYF.

This clonotype came up once. The chain links TRBV7-3 to TRBJ1-1; D remains unclear. The V end lost 5 bases, the J end lost 1 base, and 11 bases lay between the germline ends. Germline CDR1 is SGHTA and CDR2 is FQGTGA. The length of the CDR3 is 14 residues. The CDR3 DNA reads as TGTGCCAGCAGCGAGTACGGGTCGAACACTGAAGCTTTCTTT. Its protein is CASSEYGSNTEAFF.

The CDR3 here is CASSAMSVSLQETQYF. The CDR3 nucleotides read TGTGCCAGCAGTGCGATGAGCGTCTCCCTCCAAGAGACCCAGTACTTC. The chain employs TRBV2 and TRBJ2-5; unclear D gene. Trimming left V 4 bases short and J 1 base short, with 16 bases between. From germline, CDR1 is SNHLY and CDR2 FYNNEI. This CDR3 spans 16 amino acids.

V is TRBV19 and J is TRBJ1-5; 7 bases map to TRBD1. This CDR3 has 14 amino acids. V lost 5 bases, J lost 3 bases, and 4 bases stayed unmatched. Germline V gene lookup returns CDR1 LNHDA and CDR2 SQIVND (reference sequence). CDR3 amino acids: CASSAGQPNQPQHF. The CDR3 DNA reads as TGTGCCAGTAGTGCGGGACAGCCCAATCAGCCCCAGCATTTT.

The sample holds many counts of this clonotype. The rearrangement uses TRBV7-3 and TRBJ1-5; 12 bases match TRBD1. V shed 1 base, J shed 5 bases, and the junction held 12 bases outside the gene matches. CDR1 and CDR2 from the germline V gene are SGHTA and FQGTGA. CDR3 length: 19 amino acids. In DNA form, the CDR3 reads TGTGCCAGCAGCTTAAACGGGACAGGGGGCCGGGGTGCCTATCAGCCCCAGCATTTT. This codes for CASSLNGTGGRGAYQPQHF.

This clonotype was counted at least ten times. V and J are TRBV20-1 and TRBJ2-2; D is undetermined. Trimming removed 5 bases from V and 1 base from J, with 11 bases in between. CDR1 and CDR2 from the germline V gene are DFQATT and SNEGSKA (reference sequence). The length of the CDR3 is 14 residues. CDR3 protein: CSAPYSVNTGELFF. For the CDR3, the DNA is TGCAGTGCTCCTTATTCCGTGAACACCGGGGAGCTGTTTTTT.